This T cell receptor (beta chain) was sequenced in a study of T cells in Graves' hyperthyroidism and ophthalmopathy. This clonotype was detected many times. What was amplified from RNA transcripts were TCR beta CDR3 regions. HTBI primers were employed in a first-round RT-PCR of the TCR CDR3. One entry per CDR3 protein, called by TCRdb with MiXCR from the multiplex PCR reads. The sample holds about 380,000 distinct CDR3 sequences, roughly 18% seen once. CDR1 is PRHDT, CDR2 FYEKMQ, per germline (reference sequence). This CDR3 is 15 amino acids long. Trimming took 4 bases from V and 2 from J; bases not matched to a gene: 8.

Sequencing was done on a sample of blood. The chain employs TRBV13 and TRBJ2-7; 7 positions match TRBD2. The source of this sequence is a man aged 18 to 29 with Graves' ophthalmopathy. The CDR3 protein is CASSYASGKTYEQYF. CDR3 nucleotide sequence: TGTGCCAGCAGCTATGCTAGCGGAAAGACCTACGAGCAGTACTTC.